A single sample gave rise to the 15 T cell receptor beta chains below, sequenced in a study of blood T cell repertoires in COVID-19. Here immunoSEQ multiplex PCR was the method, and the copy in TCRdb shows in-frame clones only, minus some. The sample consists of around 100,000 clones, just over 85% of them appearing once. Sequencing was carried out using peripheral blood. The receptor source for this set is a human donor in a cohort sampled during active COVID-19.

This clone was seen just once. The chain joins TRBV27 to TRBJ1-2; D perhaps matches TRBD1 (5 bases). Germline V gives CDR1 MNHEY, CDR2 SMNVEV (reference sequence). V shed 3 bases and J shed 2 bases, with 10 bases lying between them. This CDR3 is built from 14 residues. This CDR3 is CASSFRQPNYGYTF. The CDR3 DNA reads TGTGCCAGCAGTTTCCGACAGCCCAACTATGGCTACACCTTC.

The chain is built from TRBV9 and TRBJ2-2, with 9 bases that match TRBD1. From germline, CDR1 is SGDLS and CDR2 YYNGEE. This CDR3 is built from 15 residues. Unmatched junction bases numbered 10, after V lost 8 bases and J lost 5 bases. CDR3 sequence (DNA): TGTGCCAGTACCCGGGGACAGGGAACGACCGGGGAGCTGTTTTTT. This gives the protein CASTRGQGTTGELFF.

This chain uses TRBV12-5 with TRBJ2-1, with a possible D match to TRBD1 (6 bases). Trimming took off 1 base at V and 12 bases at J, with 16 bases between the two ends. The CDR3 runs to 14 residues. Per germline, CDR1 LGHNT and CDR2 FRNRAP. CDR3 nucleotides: TGTGCTAGTGGTTTGGGCCCCGGGCAGGGGAGGCAGTTCTTC. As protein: CASGLGPGQGRQFF.

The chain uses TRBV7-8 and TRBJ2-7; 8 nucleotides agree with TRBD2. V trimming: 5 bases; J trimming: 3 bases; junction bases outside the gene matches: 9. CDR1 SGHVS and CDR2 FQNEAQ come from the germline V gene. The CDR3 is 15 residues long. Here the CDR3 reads CASSRGRGGFYEQYF. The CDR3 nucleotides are TGTGCCAGCAGCCGAGGCCGGGGGGGCTTCTACGAGCAGTACTTC.

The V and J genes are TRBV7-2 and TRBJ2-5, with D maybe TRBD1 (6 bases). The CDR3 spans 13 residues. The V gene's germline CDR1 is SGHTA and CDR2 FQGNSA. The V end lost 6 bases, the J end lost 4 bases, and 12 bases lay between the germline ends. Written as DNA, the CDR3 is TGTGCCAGCAGTACAGGGACGGGAGAGACCCAGTACTTC. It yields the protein CASSTGTGETQYF. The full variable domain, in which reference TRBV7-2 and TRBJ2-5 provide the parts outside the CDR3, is GAGVSQSPSNKVTEKGKDVELRCDPISGHTALYWYRQSLGQGLEFLIYFQGNSAPDKSGLPSDRFSAERTGGSVSTLTIQRTQQEDSAVYLCASSTGTGETQYFGPGTRLLVL.

The DNA of the CDR3 is TGTGCCAGCAGTGTCTCTAGGGACAGGAATTACGAGCAGTACTTC. As protein: CASSVSRDRNYEQYF. The V call is TRBV27, the J call TRBJ2-7, with TRBD1 identical over 8 bases. Germline V gives CDR1 MNHEY, CDR2 SMNVEV (reference sequence). The CDR3 is 15 amino acids. V shed 5 bases, J shed 4 bases, and the junction held 10 bases outside the gene matches.

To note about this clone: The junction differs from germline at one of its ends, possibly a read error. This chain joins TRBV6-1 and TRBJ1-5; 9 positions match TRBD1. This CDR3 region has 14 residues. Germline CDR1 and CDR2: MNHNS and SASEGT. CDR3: CASREGTGSQPQHF. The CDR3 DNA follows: TGTGCCAGCAGGGAAGGGACAGGGAGTCAGCCCCAGCATTTT.

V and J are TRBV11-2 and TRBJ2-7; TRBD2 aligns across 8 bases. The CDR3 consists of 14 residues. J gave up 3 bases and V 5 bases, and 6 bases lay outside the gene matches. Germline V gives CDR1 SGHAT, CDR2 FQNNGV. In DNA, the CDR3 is TGTGCCAGCAGCCGTCCCGGGACTAGCTACGAGCAGTACTTC. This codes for CASSRPGTSYEQYF.

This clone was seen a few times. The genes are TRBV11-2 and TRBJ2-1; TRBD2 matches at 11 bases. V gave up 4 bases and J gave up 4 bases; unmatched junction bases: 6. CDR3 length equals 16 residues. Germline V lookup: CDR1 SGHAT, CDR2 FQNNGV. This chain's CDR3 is CASSSLSSGRYNEQFF. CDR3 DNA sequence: TGTGCCAGCAGCTCCCTTTCTAGCGGGAGGTACAATGAGCAGTTCTTC.

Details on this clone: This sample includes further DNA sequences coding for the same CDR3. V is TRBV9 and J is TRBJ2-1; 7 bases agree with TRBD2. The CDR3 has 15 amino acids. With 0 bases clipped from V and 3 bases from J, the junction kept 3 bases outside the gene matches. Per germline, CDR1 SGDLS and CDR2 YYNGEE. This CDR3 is CASSVVSGIYNEQFF. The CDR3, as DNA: TGTGCCAGCAGCGTAGTGAGCGGGATCTACAATGAGCAGTTCTTC.

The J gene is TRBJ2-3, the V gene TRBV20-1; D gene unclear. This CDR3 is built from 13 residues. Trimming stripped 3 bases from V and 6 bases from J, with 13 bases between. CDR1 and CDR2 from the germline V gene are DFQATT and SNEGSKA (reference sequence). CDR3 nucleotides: TGCAGTGCTAGTTTGCTCCGCGCGGATACGCAGTATTTT. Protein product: CSASLLRADTQYF.

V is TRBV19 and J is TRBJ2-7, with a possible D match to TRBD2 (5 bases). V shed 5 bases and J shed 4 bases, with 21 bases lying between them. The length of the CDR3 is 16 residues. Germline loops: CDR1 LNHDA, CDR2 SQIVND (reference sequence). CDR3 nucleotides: TGTGCCAGTAGTTCGCCCGCGGGCCGGAGGACTTACGAGCAGTACTTC. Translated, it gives CASSSPAGRRTYEQYF.

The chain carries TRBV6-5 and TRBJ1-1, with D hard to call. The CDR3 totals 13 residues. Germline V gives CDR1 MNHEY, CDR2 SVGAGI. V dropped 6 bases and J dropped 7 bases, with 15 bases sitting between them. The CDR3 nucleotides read TGTGCCAGCAGCCTAAACCTCTACAGTGAAGCTTTCTTT. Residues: CASSLNLYSEAFF.

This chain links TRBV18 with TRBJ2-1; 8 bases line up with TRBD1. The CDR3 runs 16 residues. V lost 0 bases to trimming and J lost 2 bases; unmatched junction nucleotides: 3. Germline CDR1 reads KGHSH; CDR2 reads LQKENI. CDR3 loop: CASSPPGQGTYNEQFF. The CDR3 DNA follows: TGTGCCAGCTCACCACCAGGACAGGGCACCTACAATGAGCAGTTCTTC.

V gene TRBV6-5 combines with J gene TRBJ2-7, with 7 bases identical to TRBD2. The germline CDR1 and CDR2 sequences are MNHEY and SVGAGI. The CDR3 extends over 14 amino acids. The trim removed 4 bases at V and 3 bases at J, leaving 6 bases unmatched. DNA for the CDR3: TGTGCCAGCAGTTCGGCGGGGGAGAGCTACGAGCAGTACTTC. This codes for CASSSAGESYEQYF.